This TCR beta chain derives from a study of cytomegalovirus exposure and HLA in healthy donors. The study, taken as a whole, reports: For presence/absence analyses, sequencing depth was assumed to be roughly uniform across donors. In an earlier analysis, in 620 or so donors, most V segments appeared productive either ~90% or ~30% of the time. One later analysis reportedly identified an Asian-associated ancestry cluster that showed fewer N-insertions than the roughly 640-donor mean.

PCR was performed using 60 Vbeta and 13 Jbeta primers. The data were produced by immunoSEQ multiplex PCR, yet TCRdb's version contains in-frame clones alone and is incomplete. Among roughly 110,000 clones listed, roughly 82% were seen once. Concerning this clone: No antigen is known for it.

Sequences were obtained from PBMCs. This receptor was taken from a man aged 30 to 45 in good health and CMV-seropositive.

Here the CDR3 DNA reads TGTGCCAGCAGCGTAGATTTGGGGCTTGATCTCTATGGCTACACCTTC. It yields the protein CASSVDLGLDLYGYTF. The chain is built from TRBV9 and TRBJ1-2; tentative D call: TRBD1 (5 bases). CDR1 and CDR2 (germline): SGDLS, YYNGEE. V was cut by 0 bases and J by 4 bases, with 16 bases left in between. The CDR3 loop spans 16 amino acids.